This T cell receptor (beta chain) was observed in a study of cytomegalovirus exposure and HLA in healthy donors. General study findings and limits: Presence/absence analyses rested on an assumption that sequencing depth was roughly uniform across donors.

About this clone: Its matching antigen is unknown.

PCR employed 60 Vbeta and 13 Jbeta primers. The data were produced by immunoSEQ multiplex PCR, yet TCRdb's version contains in-frame clones alone and is incomplete. The data hold some 190,000 clones, with around four fifths observed a single time. Looked up from germline, CDR1 is MNHEY and CDR2 is SVGAGI. V was pared by 5 bases and J by 7 bases, with 14 bases between. CDR3 length: 13 residues. This chain links TRBV6-5 with TRBJ1-1; the D is unclear. Sequenced input: PBMCs. This clonotype was obtained from a man aged 18 to 29 in good health and CMV-seronegative. This chain's CDR3 is CASSRGPESEAFF. The CDR3 bases are TGTGCCAGCAGTCGAGGGCCTGAAAGTGAAGCTTTCTTT.